One sample yielded the 6 T cell receptor beta chains listed below, sequenced in a study of T cell clonality in common variable immunodeficiency (dated by TCRdb to 2015 to 2017). Libraries came from the immunoSEQ multiplex PCR assay. Not all clones reach the TCRdb copy of this immuneACCESS table, which keeps in-frame sequences only. Checked studies attribute under half of the gap to unresolved V genes and leave the rest unexplained. The table gives 35,000 or so clones for this sample, with none occurring only once. In total, the top ten clones hold 0.9% to 1% of the sample. The sequencing sample was made of peripheral blood mononuclear cells. The receptors shown here come from a person aged 18-70 years in good health.

This clone was counted at least ten times. Coverage ceases 3 residues before the CDR3 finishes, and the germline J gene fills in the end. The chain has TRBV6-4 and TRBJ2-1; 7 nucleotides align to TRBD2. The CDR3 spans 15 residues. Germline CDR1 MRHNA, CDR2 SNTAGT. The ends lost 6 bases at V and 8 bases at J; junction bases unmatched: 13. The CDR3 spells CASRQTSTMTHEQFF. The part of the CDR3 DNA that was read is TGTGCCAGCAGACAGACTAGCACAATGACCCATGAG.

In this sample, this clone turned up many times. The CDR3 is cut off 3 residues early in the read; its end comes from the germline J gene. This sequence joins TRBV2 and TRBJ2-1; 14 positions agree with TRBD2. The V segment lost 6 bases and the J segment 8 bases; nucleotides outside the gene matches: 3. This CDR3 spans 14 amino acids. Germline V gene sequence: CDR1 SNHLY, CDR2 FYNNEI. CDR3 residues: CASRGTSGRDEQFF. CDR3 DNA, as far as it was read: TGTGCCAGCAGGGGGACTAGCGGGAGAGATGAG.

This clone was counted at least ten times. Read coverage stops 3 residues before the CDR3 terminus; the germline J gene supplies the remainder. The gene calls are TRBV9 and TRBJ1-2; TRBD1 agrees at 7 bases. The germline V gene encodes CDR1 SGDLS and CDR2 YYNGEE. V lost 7 bases to trimming and J lost 5 bases; unmatched junction nucleotides: 5. CDR3 length equals 12 residues. The CDR3 sequence is CASQGTVYGYTF. Incomplete CDR3 DNA: TGTGCCAGCCAAGGGACAGTTTATGGC.

This clone appeared many times. The CDR3 goes on 3 residues after the read ends, and that part is filled in from the germline J gene. V gene TRBV30 combines with J gene TRBJ2-7, with D possibly matching TRBD1 (5 bases). CDR3 length equals 13 residues. Germline V CDR1 and CDR2: GTSNPN, SVGIG (reference sequence). Trimming shortened V by 3 bases and J by 2 bases, and 11 bases separated the two germline ends. CDR3 DNA (partial): TGTGCCTGGAGAAAGGACACCACCTACGAG. Protein product: CAWRKDTTYE. The whole CDR3 protein is CAWRKDTTYEQYF. The variable domain in full, completed from reference TRBV30 and TRBJ2-7, reads SQTIHQWPATLVQPVGSPLSLECTVEGTSNPNLYWYRQAAGRGLQLLFYSVGIGQISSEVPQNLSASRPQDRQFILSSKKLLLSDSGFYLCAWRKDTTYEQYFGPGTRLTVT.

Many counts were recorded for this clone. Sequencing ends 3 residues short of the CDR3 end; the germline J gene provides the rest. The chain couples TRBV5-1 to TRBJ1-4; no clear D gene. The germline V gene has CDR1 SGHRS and CDR2 YFSETQ. The CDR3 extends over 18 amino acids. Trimming removed 0 bases at V and 7 bases at J, with 22 bases between. The DNA read from the CDR3 is TGCGCCAGCAGCTTGGTTCCGGCAGTACTTACCCCTAGTGAAAAA. Translating gives CASSLVPAVLTPSEK. The whole CDR3 protein reads CASSLVPAVLTPSEKLFF.

At least ten counts were recorded for this clone. The CDR3 end lies 3 residues beyond the end of the read and is filled in from the germline J gene. The V and J genes are TRBV28 and TRBJ2-7, with D maybe TRBD1 (5 bases). The V gene lost 1 base and the J gene lost 2 bases, with 9 bases spanning the gap. Germline-derived CDR1 and CDR2 are MDHEN and SYDVKM. This CDR3 has 14 amino acids. CDR3 sequence reads: CASSLLRGPYEQYF. The covered CDR3 bases are TGTGCCAGCAGTTTATTAAGGGGCCCCTACGAG.